One T cell receptor beta chain is described in this entry. Only a few counts were recorded for this clone. No antigen is known for it. Base-call qualities are not available, and no considerably larger clone is one nucleotide away. The record originates from a study of PD-1 blockade in classical Hodgkin lymphoma (dated by TCRdb to about 2020). For context, the study as a whole: Nivolumab dosing was 3 mg/kg intravenously every 2 weeks, continuing until either disease progression or unacceptable toxicity. The study used TCR beta sequencing and CyTOF to define a peripheral blood immune signature of response to PD-1 blockade in classical Hodgkin lymphoma. Points the paper makes about the study in general: Patients starting nivolumab less than 1 year after ASCT had lower diversity and were excluded from later analyses to avoid confounding by immune reconstitution. Baseline TCR diversity was reported to be lower in newly diagnosed patients than in healthy donors and to be lower still in relapsed/refractory patients. CD4+ but not CD8+ TCR diversity rose significantly by C4D1 (p=0.0027 vs p=0.16), most apparent in complete responders (p=0.02). Trial patients achieving complete response had baseline diversity similar to newly diagnosed patients, whereas partial responders and progressors had significantly lower diversity. The study was restricted to a single clinical trial cohort, and the causes of repertoire differences, possibly disease activity or prior therapy, were left undefined.

Genomic DNA was extracted with the Qiagen DNeasy kit from unsorted PBMCs and from negatively selected CD4+ and CD8+ fractions. Amplification of TCR beta CDR3 regions was done by immunoSEQ multiplex PCR with primers that anneal to V and J segments. A synthetic immune receptor repertoire was used to minimize amplification bias, and remaining bias was computationally removed after sequencing. The study's own analysis went as follows. Repertoire diversity was quantified as the Shannon entropy index using custom Python scripts. Unsorted, CD4+ and CD8+ repertoires were examined separately, except in combined analyses, for which CD4+ and CD8+ sequences were merged in silico. A clone was considered expanded if an increase in frequency of at least 2-fold after treatment relative to C1D1 was found, and a pseudocount of 0.5 was applied to clones undetected at baseline. Singleton clones were defined as clones with 0 or 1 copy at C1D1, and non-singleton clones were defined as clones with 2 or more copies. By matching protein sequences in sorted samples from the same patient, clones expanded in unsorted samples were annotated as CD4+, CD8+ or unknown. Wilcoxon tests on paired samples were used to test changes in diversity from C1D1 to C4D1. What TCRdb holds here is the immuneACCESS table cut down to in-frame rearrangements. Part of the clones is not present; checked against another copy, under half of the missing clones reflect an unresolved V gene, and the others are unexplained. V and J calls and clone size are as listed in that table; D and trimming were resolved from the DNA. This sample is represented by just under 40,000 clones; 77% of them were singletons. The top ten hold 9.8% of the sample.

This sample's time point label indicates: cycle 4 day 1 (C4D1), after more than five weeks of nivolumab. All trial patients had relapsed after autologous stem cell transplantation, with cohorts A, B and C differing in prior brentuximab vedotin exposure. The trial cohort included roughly 60 patients with relapsed/refractory classical Hodgkin lymphoma, and each patient had a best overall response of complete response, partial response or progressive disease. Trial patients were treated with single-agent nivolumab in the multi-cohort phase II CheckMate 205 trial. An independent review committee assessed best overall response by applying the 2007 International Working Group response criteria. Trial PBMCs were collected just before the start of nivolumab (C1D1) and during therapy at cycle 2 day 1 and cycle 4 day 1. Peripheral blood was collected in 8 mL Vacutainer Cell Preparation Tubes, from which PBMCs were isolated by centrifugation and then cryopreserved.

Taken from cysteine to phenylalanine, the CDR3 has 14 residues. Left in the record is the CDR3 DNA by itself, 42 bases read in frame from the first base. CDR1 and CDR2, per the germline V gene, are MNHNS and SASEGT. Between the V and J ends, shortened by 7 bases and 2 bases respectively, the junction contains 12 bases. The clonotype originates from a human donor with classical Hodgkin lymphoma. The sample consisted of peripheral blood mononuclear cells (PBMCs), taken before the fourth cycle of nivolumab. This sequence uses TRBV6-1 and TRBJ1-5, with no reliable assignment of the D segment. The nucleotide sequence reads TGTGCCAGCATGAGGGCTAATGGCAATCAGCCCCAGCATTTT. It translates as CASMRANGNQPQHF.